This T cell receptor beta chain was sequenced in a study of control samples from healthy donors and cancer patients. Trimming pared 8 bases from V and 0 bases from J, leaving 17 bases between. Germline-derived CDR1 and CDR2 are SNHLY and FYNNEI. The CDR3 is 16 amino acids. TCRdb keeps only in-frame clones here, not all; method: immunoSEQ multiplex PCR. The sample shows tens of thousands of clones, about 93% of them seen only once. V and J are TRBV2 and TRBJ1-5, with D perhaps matching TRBD1 (6 bases). This TCR derives from a woman aged 45-60 years in good health. The sample comprised blood. CDR3 sequence (DNA): TGTGCCAGCGCCGAAGGGGGGATGGCTAGCAATCAGCCCCAGCATTTT. Its translation is CASAEGGMASNQPQHF.